This T cell receptor beta chain is from a study of cytotoxic CD8 clonotypes in ibrutinib-treated CLL (dated by TCRdb to the early 2020s). The study in broad terms: The cohort had about a dozen relapsed/refractory and about 15 treatment-naive patients; 17 were IGHV unmutated. Partial responses were observed in roughly 24 patients and complete responses in 2; after a median follow-up of roughly 72 months, remission was maintained in roughly 15 patients and progression was observed in 12. Response samples were taken after a median of 12 months on treatment, ranging from about 6 to 40 months. On average, each sample yielded around 270,000 productive templates and around 100,000 productive rearrangements. Longitudinal samples were available for about 30% of the 86 trial participants. Cryopreserved peripheral blood mononuclear cells were obtained before treatment, at response, and at either sustained remission or disease progression. Every sample from remission and from progressive disease was obtained while the patients were still on ibrutinib. Overall results and qualifications from the work: At baseline, clonality was higher than in age-matched healthy donors and showed a strong correlation with circulating CD8+ T-cell counts. Sampling times were not matched between patients in sustained remission and patients whose disease was progressing, and lymph node repertoires were not examined. At ibrutinib response clonality went up, during sustained remission it held steady, and at progression it dropped back toward baseline. Public clonotypes were rare and either shrank or stayed stable during treatment, and the rise in clonality at ibrutinib response reflected expansion of private clonotypes.

CDR1 and CDR2 were assigned from the germline V gene as SGDLS and YYNGEE. Relative to germline, V is 4 bases shorter and J is 6 bases shorter, with 17 bases between their ends. Taken from cysteine to phenylalanine, the CDR3 has 14 residues. The only DNA kept is the CDR3, 42 bases in frame from the first base. This clone was seen only a few times. Its antigen has not been determined. No base quality information exists; no much larger clone differs at one position. The sample's time point label is to be understood as: 12 months on ibrutinib. Roughly 2 micrograms of genomic DNA were extracted from cryopreserved PBMCs for TCR beta library preparation. Longitudinal blood samples from CLL patients on ibrutinib monotherapy were analyzed using high-throughput TCR beta sequencing. The patients took part in an open-label, single-center phase 2 trial of ibrutinib monotherapy. The goal of deep resolution MiSeq sequencing was a depth between 1 in 1 million and 1 in 200,000 T cells, and coverage averaged 10x per clonotype. The immunoSEQ hsTCRB Kit was used to generate TCR beta libraries. The published analysis was carried out like this. Data were analyzed with ImmunoSEQ Data Assistant and ImmunoSEQ Analyzer, with V, D and J genes assigned per IMGT definitions. Clonality, with values ranging from 0 to 1, was calculated as one minus the normalized Shannon entropy of productive rearrangement frequencies. Public clonotype analysis was restricted to overrepresented clonotypes comprising at least 0.05% of each patient's repertoire. About a dozen repertoires from age-matched healthy donors, obtained from immuneACCESS, served as clonality controls. The clones in this table, taken by TCRdb from immuneACCESS, are in-frame only. Not every clone is retained; where verified, under half of the shortfall comes from an unresolved V gene, and the cause of the rest is unknown. For V, J and clone size, that table is used; D and trimming come from the DNA. This sample comprises roughly 200,000 clones, roughly 73% of them detected only once. About an eighth of the sample is held by the ten biggest clonotypes.

The chain is assembled from TRBV9 and TRBJ2-7, with the D gene too uncertain to name. The sequences come from PBMCs, collected after 12 months of ibrutinib treatment. This receptor was identified in a human donor with chronic lymphocytic leukemia. The DNA is as follows: TGTGCCAGCAGCCTACGGCAGGCCTGGGGCGAGCAGTACTTC. Translated, this is CASSLRQAWGEQYF.